A single sample gave rise to the 20 T cell receptor beta chains below, sequenced in a study of Ad26.COV2.S vaccination and SARS-CoV-2 variants. Clones were read by immunoSEQ multiplex PCR, and TCRdb kept only the in-frame ones, dropping some. The sample shows over 400,000 clones, approximately 90% of them seen only once. Treatment described: some 20 received Ad26.COV2.S at low or high dose, single or two shots; 5 received placebo; per-sample allocation not given. Collection of the samples took place on day 63 after the first injection of vaccine or placebo. The specimen comprised peripheral blood, sampled in a trial of Ad26.COV2.S vaccine versus placebo. These receptor sequences come from a person aged 18-60 years who received the Ad26.COV2.S COVID-19 vaccine or a placebo.

The gene calls are TRBV27 and TRBJ1-3; tentatively, D is TRBD1 (6 bases). The germline V gene encodes CDR1 MNHEY and CDR2 SMNVEV (reference sequence). The CDR3 loop spans 16 amino acids. V lost 5 bases and J lost 4, with 18 bases in between. The CDR3: CASSTTGTLLGNTIYF. CDR3 nucleotide sequence: TGTGCCAGCAGTACCACCGGGACACTACTCGGAAACACCATATATTTT.

J is TRBJ2-1 and V is TRBV11-2; TRBD1 agrees at 9 bases. Germline V gene lookup returns CDR1 SGHAT and CDR2 FQNNGV. This CDR3 contains 18 residues. V lost 0 bases and J lost 2; bases outside the gene matches: 8. CDR3 sequence: CASSLERGQGRAYNEQFF. DNA for the CDR3: TGTGCCAGCAGCTTAGAAAGGGGACAGGGCCGTGCCTACAATGAGCAGTTCTTC. The full variable domain, completed using reference TRBV11-2 and TRBJ2-1, is EAGVAQSPRYKIIEKRQSVAFWCNPISGHATLYWYQQILGQGPKLLIQFQNNGVVDDSQLPKDRFSAERLKGVDSTLKIQPAKLEDSAVYLCASSLERGQGRAYNEQFFGPGTRLTVL.

This chain joins TRBV6-5 and TRBJ1-5, with 7 nucleotides matching TRBD1. CDR1 MNHEY and CDR2 SVGAGI come from the germline V gene. There are 15 residues in the CDR3. V lost 3 bases, J lost 8 bases, and 10 bases stayed unmatched. DNA of the CDR3: TGTGCCAGCAGTTATGACAGGGATCTAAGGGAGCCCCAGCATTTT. It encodes CASSYDRDLREPQHF.

V usage is TRBV5-1 and J usage is TRBJ1-1, with D perhaps matching TRBD1 (5 bases). The V gene lost 0 bases and the J gene lost 4 bases, with 16 bases spanning the gap. This CDR3 has 16 residues. The germline CDR1 and CDR2 sequences are SGHRS and YFSETQ. The CDR3 loop reads CASSLGDRGRVTEAFF. CDR3 in DNA: TGCGCCAGCAGCTTGGGGGACCGTGGTCGGGTCACTGAAGCTTTCTTT.

This clone is a singleton in its sample. The rearrangement uses TRBV5-5 and TRBJ1-5; D possibly corresponds to TRBD1 (5 bases). The CDR3 loop spans 16 amino acids. Germline lookup yields CDR1 SGHKS and CDR2 YYEKEE (reference sequence). Trimming left V 6 bases short and J 0 bases short, with 16 bases between. The CDR3 here is CASTPRGDYSNQPQHF. CDR3 coding DNA: TGTGCCAGCACCCCGCGGGGCGACTATAGCAATCAGCCCCAGCATTTT.

The genes are TRBV24-1 and TRBJ2-2, with unresolved D. Germline V gene lookup returns CDR1 KGHDR and CDR2 SFDVKD. V dropped 10 bases and J dropped 4 bases, with 15 bases sitting between them. This CDR3 has 14 amino acids. This CDR3 reads CATTSAEFTGELFF. The CDR3 bases are TGTGCCACTACGAGCGCAGAGTTCACCGGGGAGCTGTTTTTT.

V usage is TRBV4-3 and J usage is TRBJ2-7; no firm D call. The CDR3 is made up of 12 amino acids. Germline V CDR1 and CDR2: LGHNA, YSLEER. V dropped 3 bases and J dropped 0 bases, with 3 bases sitting between them. The CDR3 is CASSHASYEQYF. CDR3 DNA sequence: TGCGCCAGCAGCCATGCCTCCTACGAGCAGTACTTC.

This chain connects TRBV19 to TRBJ1-4; D not certain. Germline CDR1 reads LNHDA; CDR2 reads SQIVND (reference sequence). Trimming stripped 2 bases from V and 0 bases from J, with 7 bases between. The CDR3 extends over 15 amino acids. Here the CDR3 reads CASSIYRATNEKLFF. CDR3 in DNA: TGTGCCAGTAGTATATACAGAGCAACTAATGAAAAACTGTTTTTT.

The chain carries TRBV6-5 and TRBJ1-2; D gene ambiguous. Germline V gene sequence: CDR1 MNHEY, CDR2 SVGAGI. V dropped 2 bases and J dropped 5 bases, with 15 bases sitting between them. The CDR3 spans 15 residues. This CDR3 is CASSYGLTQGYGYTF. In DNA form, the CDR3 reads TGTGCCAGCAGTTACGGGCTAACCCAAGGTTATGGCTACACCTTC.

This chain joins TRBV6-2 or TRBV6-3 and TRBJ1-1, with TRBD1 as a possible D gene (6 bases). Trimming shortened V by 6 bases and J by 7 bases, and 12 bases separated the two germline ends. Germline V gene lookup returns CDR1 MNHEY and CDR2 SVGEGT. The CDR3 spans 12 residues. The CDR3 DNA is TGTGCCAGCAGCGTTGCAGGGGTTGAAGCTTTCTTT. Residues: CASSVAGVEAFF.

This chain uses TRBV3-1 (or the pseudogene TRBV3-2) with TRBJ2-7; D remains unclear. From germline, CDR1 is LGHDT and CDR2 YNNKEL (reference sequence). V was pared by 6 bases and J by 3 bases, with 12 bases between. CDR3 length: 13 residues. CDR3 loop: CASRKNSGYEQYF. CDR3 coding DNA: TGTGCCAGCAGAAAAAACTCGGGCTACGAGCAGTACTTC.

The V gene is TRBV10-1, the J gene TRBJ1-2; D unclear. V was pared by 5 bases and J by 12 bases, with 7 bases between. There are 9 residues in the CDR3. Germline loops: CDR1 WNHNN, CDR2 SYGVQD (reference sequence). CDR3 in amino acids: CASSPWDTF. The CDR3, as DNA: TGCGCCAGCAGTCCATGGGACACCTTC.

The chain is built from TRBV20-1 and TRBJ1-2, with a tentative D call TRBD1 (5 bases). Deletions cut 6 bases from V and 5 bases from J, with 16 bases between. The length of the CDR3 is 13 residues. The germline V gene encodes CDR1 DFQATT and CDR2 SNEGSKA (reference sequence). CDR3 nucleotides: TGCAGTGCCAGTGGGCCCGGGGGGTATGGCTACACCTTC. Translating it yields CSASGPGGYGYTF.

The CDR3 loop is CASSIPGRVNEQYF. Here the CDR3 DNA reads TGTGCCAGTAGTATTCCAGGGAGGGTCAACGAGCAGTACTTC. The rearrangement joins TRBV19 to TRBJ2-7; 7 bases are shared with TRBD2. This CDR3 spans 14 amino acids. With V trimmed by 3 bases and J by 5 bases, 7 bases remained unmatched. CDR1 is LNHDA, CDR2 SQIVND, per germline (reference sequence).

The chain's CDR3 is CASAYFSNQPQHF. DNA for the CDR3: TGTGCCAGCGCATACTTTAGCAATCAGCCCCAGCATTTT. The chain links TRBV2 to TRBJ1-5, with D uncertain. The germline V gene has CDR1 SNHLY and CDR2 FYNNEI. The CDR3 covers 13 residues. The germline V and J ends were trimmed by 8 bases and 0 bases, with 8 bases remaining between them.

The chain is built from TRBV30 and TRBJ2-2, with D possibly being TRBD2 (5 bases). With 4 bases removed from V and 7 bases from J, the gap between germline ends came to 10 bases. Germline CDR1 and CDR2: GTSNPN and SVGIG (reference sequence). The CDR3 consists of 12 residues. CDR3 nucleotide sequence: TGTGCCTGGACAGGACTCGGCGGGGAGCTGTTTTTT. This translates into CAWTGLGGELFF.

The genes are TRBV18 and TRBJ1-5; TRBD1 might be the D (6 bases). Deletions cut 6 bases from V and 0 bases from J, with 15 bases between. The germline gives CDR1 KGHSH, CDR2 LQKENI. There are 16 residues in the CDR3. The CDR3 sequence is CASSLRDTNSNQPQHF. CDR3 DNA: TGTGCCAGCTCCCTCAGGGACACGAATAGCAATCAGCCCCAGCATTTT.

The genes are TRBV25-1 and TRBJ2-7; TRBD1 might be the D (6 bases). This CDR3 spans 16 amino acids. Germline V gene data show CDR1 as MGHDK and CDR2 as SYGVNS. V shed 4 bases and J shed 1 base, with 17 bases lying between them. The CDR3 reads CASSVPGHQASYEQYF. For the CDR3, the DNA is TGTGCCAGCAGTGTCCCGGGACACCAGGCATCCTACGAGCAGTACTTC.

This chain links TRBV19 with TRBJ1-2; 9 bases line up with TRBD1. The CDR3 consists of 16 residues. V was pared by 6 bases and J by 8 bases, with 16 bases of the junction left unmatched. Germline values: CDR1 LNHDA, CDR2 SQIVND (reference sequence). CDR3 in DNA: TGTGCCAGTAGGCTTTATTGGGACAGGGAAGTGGAGGGCTACACCTTC. It codes for CASRLYWDREVEGYTF.

The CDR3 protein is CASSLHRGRGNEQFF. DNA of the CDR3: TGTGCCAGCAGCTTACACAGGGGGCGGGGGAATGAGCAGTTCTTC. The J gene is TRBJ2-1, the V gene TRBV7-2, with 9 bases matching TRBD1. V lost 2 bases and J lost 7; bases outside the gene matches: 6. CDR1 is SGHTA and CDR2 is FQGNSA in the germline V gene. This CDR3 comprises 15 residues.